This record covers a single T cell receptor (beta chain). The target antigen is unknown. J lost 3 bases, V lost 6 bases, and 7 bases had no gene match. The CDR3 has 14 residues. CDR1 is SGDLS and CDR2 is YYNGEE in the germline V gene. Data came from immunoSEQ multiplex PCR; TCRdb stores just in-frame clones and leaves some out. The sample has about 130,000 clones, around 82% seen once. This record comes from a study of radiation and T cells in renal cell carcinoma. Across the study: Nephrectomy followed 15 Gy stereotactic body radiation by 4 weeks.

As to time point: blood 2 weeks post-SBRT. Treatment here: 15 Gy SBRT to primary tumor, nephrectomy 4 weeks later. Blood was sampled at baseline, 2 weeks and 4 weeks after SBRT. Study-wide points: No pretreatment tumor biopsies were available for baseline clonotypes. From baseline, blood top tumor clonotypes peaked at 2 weeks post-radiation.

This clonotype was sampled from a man in his fifties or sixties with renal cell carcinoma. The chain combines TRBV9 with TRBJ2-5, with 8 bases matching TRBD2. Source: blood, taken from a patient whose treatment included radiotherapy and nephrectomy. CDR3 loop: CASTRGGVEETQYF. The CDR3 DNA is TGTGCCAGCACCCGGGGGGGAGTCGAAGAGACCCAGTACTTC.